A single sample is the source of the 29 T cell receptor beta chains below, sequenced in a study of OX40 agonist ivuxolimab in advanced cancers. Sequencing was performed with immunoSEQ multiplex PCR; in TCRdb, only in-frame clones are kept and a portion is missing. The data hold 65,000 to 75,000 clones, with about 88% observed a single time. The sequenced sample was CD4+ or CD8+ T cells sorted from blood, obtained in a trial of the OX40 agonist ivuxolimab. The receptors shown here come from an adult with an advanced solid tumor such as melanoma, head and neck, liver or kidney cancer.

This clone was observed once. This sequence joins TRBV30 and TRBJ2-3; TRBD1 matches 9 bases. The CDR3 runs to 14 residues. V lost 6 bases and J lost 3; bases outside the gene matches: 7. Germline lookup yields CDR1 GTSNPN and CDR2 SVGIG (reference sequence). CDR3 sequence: CACPGTGSTDTQYF. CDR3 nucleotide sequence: TGTGCCTGTCCCGGGACAGGGAGTACAGATACGCAGTATTTT.

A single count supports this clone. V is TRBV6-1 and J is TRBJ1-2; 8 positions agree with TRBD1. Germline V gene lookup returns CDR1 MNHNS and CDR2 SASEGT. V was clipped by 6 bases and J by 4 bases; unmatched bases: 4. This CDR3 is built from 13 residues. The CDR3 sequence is CASSSDRGYGYTF. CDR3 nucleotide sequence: TGTGCCAGCAGCTCAGACAGGGGCTATGGCTACACCTTC.

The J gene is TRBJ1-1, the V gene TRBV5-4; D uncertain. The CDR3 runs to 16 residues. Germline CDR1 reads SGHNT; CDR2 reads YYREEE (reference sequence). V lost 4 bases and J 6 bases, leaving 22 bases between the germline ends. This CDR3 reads CASSPRWTDLGAEAFF. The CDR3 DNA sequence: TGTGCCAGCAGCCCCCGGTGGACCGACTTAGGTGCTGAAGCTTTCTTT.

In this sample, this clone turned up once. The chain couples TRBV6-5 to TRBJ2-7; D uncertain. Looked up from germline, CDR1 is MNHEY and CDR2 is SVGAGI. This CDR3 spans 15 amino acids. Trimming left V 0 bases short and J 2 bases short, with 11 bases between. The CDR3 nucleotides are TGTGCCAGCAGTTACTCGCCCCGAGGACCCTACGAGCAGTACTTC. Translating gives CASSYSPRGPYEQYF.

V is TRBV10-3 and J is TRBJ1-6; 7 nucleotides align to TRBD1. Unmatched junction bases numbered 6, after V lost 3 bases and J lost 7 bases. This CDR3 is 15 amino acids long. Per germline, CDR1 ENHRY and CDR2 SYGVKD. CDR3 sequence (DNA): TGTGCCATCAGTGAAAGGGGACAGTCCAATTCACCCCTCCACTTT. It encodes CAISERGQSNSPLHF.

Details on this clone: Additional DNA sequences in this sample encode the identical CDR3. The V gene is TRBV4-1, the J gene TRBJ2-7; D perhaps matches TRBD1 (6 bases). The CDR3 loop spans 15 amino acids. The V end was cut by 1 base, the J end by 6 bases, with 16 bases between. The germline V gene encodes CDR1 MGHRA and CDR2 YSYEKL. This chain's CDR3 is CASSQVRGQGSEQYF. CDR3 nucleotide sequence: TGCGCCAGCAGCCAAGTCAGGGGTCAAGGGTCCGAGCAGTACTTC.

CDR3 DNA sequence: TGTGCCAGCAGAGACGAGCAGTACTTC. Its protein is CASRDEQYF. This chain joins TRBV6-8 and TRBJ2-7; D remains unclear. The CDR3 sequence is 9 residues long. Trimming took 6 bases from V and 5 from J, leaving 2 bases between them. Germline lookup yields CDR1 MNHGY and CDR2 SAAAGT.

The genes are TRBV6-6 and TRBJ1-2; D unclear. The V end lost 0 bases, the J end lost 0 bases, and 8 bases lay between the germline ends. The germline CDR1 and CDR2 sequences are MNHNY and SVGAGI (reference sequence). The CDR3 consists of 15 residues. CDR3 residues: CASSYSDGSNYGYTF. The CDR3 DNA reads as TGTGCCAGCAGTTACTCGGACGGGTCTAACTATGGCTACACCTTC.

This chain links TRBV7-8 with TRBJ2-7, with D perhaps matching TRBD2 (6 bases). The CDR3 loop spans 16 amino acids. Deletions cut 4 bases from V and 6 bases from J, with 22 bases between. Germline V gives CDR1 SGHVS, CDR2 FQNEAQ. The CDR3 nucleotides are TGTGCCAGCAGCTACAAGGATCGGGAACTAGCTAGCGAGCAGTACTTC. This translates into CASSYKDRELASEQYF.

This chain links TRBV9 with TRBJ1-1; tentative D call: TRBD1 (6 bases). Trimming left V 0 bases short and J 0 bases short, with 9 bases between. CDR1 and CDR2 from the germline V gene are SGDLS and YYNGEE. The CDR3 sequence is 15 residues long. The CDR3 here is CASSVAGHMNTEAFF. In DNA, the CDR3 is TGTGCCAGCAGCGTAGCGGGACACATGAACACTGAAGCTTTCTTT.

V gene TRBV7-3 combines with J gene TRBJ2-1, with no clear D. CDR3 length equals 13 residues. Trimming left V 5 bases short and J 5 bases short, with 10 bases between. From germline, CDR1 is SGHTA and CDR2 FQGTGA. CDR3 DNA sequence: TGTGCCAGCAGCCGTAGCAGCAACAATGAGCAGTTCTTC. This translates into CASSRSSNNEQFF.

CDR3 in DNA: TGCGCCAGCAGCCGGGCAGGTTCTGGGACCTACGAGCAGTACTTC. The encoded protein is CASSRAGSGTYEQYF. The chain has TRBV5-1 and TRBJ2-7; D not resolved. Germline V gives CDR1 SGHRS, CDR2 YFSETQ. Trimming pared 4 bases from V and 2 bases from J, leaving 16 bases between. This CDR3 has 15 amino acids.

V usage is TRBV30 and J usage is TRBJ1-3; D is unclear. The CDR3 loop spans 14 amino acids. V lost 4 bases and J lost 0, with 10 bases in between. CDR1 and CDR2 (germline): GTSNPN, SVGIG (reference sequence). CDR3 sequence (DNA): TGTGCCTGGACCGATGTTTTCTCTGGAAACACCATATATTTT. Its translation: CAWTDVFSGNTIYF.

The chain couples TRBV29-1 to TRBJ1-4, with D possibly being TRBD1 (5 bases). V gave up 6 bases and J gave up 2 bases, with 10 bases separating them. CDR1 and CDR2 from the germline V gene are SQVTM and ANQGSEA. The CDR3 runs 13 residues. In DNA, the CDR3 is TGCAGCGTGTGTGGGGCGACTAATGAAAAACTGTTTTTT. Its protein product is CSVCGATNEKLFF.

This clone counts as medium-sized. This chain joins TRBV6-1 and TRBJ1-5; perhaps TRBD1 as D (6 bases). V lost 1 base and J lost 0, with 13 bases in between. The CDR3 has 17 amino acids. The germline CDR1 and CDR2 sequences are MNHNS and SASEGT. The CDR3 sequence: CASSEGGTSISNQPQHF. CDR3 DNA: TGTGCCAGCAGTGAAGGTGGGACATCGATTAGCAATCAGCCCCAGCATTTT.

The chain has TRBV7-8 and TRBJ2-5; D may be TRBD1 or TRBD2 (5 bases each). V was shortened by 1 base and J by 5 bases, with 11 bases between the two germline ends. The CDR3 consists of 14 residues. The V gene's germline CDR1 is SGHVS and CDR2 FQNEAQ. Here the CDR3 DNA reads TGTGCCAGCAGCTTAGTTGGGGGTACGGAGACCCAGTACTTC. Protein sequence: CASSLVGGTETQYF. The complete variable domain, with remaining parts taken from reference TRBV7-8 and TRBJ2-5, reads GAGVSQSPRYKVAKRGQDVALRCDPISGHVSLFWYQQALGQGPEFLTYFQNEAQLDKSGLPSDRFFAERPEGSVSTLKIQRTQQEDSAVYLCASSLVGGTETQYFGPGTRLLVL.

CDR3 DNA sequence: TGCGCCAGCAGCGAATATGGGACTGGGGAAGAGACCCAGTACTTC. Encoded protein: CASSEYGTGEETQYF. This chain connects TRBV5-1 to TRBJ2-5; D is perhaps TRBD2 (6 bases). The CDR3 totals 15 residues. Germline V lookup: CDR1 SGHRS, CDR2 YFSETQ. Trimming took 4 bases from V and 3 from J, leaving 16 bases between them.

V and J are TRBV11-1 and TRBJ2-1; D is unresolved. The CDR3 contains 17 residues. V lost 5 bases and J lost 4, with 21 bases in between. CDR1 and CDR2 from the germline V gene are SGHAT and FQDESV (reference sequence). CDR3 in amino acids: CASSTPRTDLRYNEQFF. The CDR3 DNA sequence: TGTGCCAGCAGCACACCCCGGACCGACTTAAGGTACAATGAGCAGTTCTTC. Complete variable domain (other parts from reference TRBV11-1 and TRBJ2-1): EAEVAQSPRYKITEKSQAVAFWCDPISGHATLYWYRQILGQGPELLVQFQDESVVDDSQLPKDRFSAERLKGVDSTLKIQPAELGDSAMYLCASSTPRTDLRYNEQFFGPGTRLTVL.

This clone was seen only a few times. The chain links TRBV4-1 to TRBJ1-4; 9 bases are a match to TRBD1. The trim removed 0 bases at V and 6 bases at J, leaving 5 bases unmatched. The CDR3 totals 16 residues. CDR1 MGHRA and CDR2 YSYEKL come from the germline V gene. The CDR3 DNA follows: TGCGCCAGCAGCCAAGATGAGGACAGGGGAGATGAAAAACTGTTTTTT. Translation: CASSQDEDRGDEKLFF.

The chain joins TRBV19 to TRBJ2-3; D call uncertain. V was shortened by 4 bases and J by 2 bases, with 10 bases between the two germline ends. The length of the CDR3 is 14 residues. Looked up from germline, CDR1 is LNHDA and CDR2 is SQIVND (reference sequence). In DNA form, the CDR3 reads TGTGCCAGTAGTAATGGGGTCCCCACAGATACGCAGTATTTT. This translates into CASSNGVPTDTQYF.

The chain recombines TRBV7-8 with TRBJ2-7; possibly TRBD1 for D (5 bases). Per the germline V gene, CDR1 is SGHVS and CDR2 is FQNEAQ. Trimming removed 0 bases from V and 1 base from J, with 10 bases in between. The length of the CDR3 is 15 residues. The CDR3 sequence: CASSLAQQESYEQYF. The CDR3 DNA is TGTGCCAGCAGCTTAGCGCAACAGGAATCCTACGAGCAGTACTTC.

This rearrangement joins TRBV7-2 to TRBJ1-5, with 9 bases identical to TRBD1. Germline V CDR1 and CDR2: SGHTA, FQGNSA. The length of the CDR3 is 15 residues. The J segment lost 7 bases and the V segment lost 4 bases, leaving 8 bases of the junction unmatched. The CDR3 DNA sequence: TGTGCCAGCAGCTGGGGACAGGGAGGAGGCCAGCCCCAGCATTTT. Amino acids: CASSWGQGGGQPQHF.

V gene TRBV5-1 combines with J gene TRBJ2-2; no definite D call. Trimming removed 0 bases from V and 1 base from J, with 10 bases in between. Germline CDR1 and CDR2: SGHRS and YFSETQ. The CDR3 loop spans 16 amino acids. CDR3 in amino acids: CASSLAGRRNTGELFF. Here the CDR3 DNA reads TGCGCCAGCAGCTTGGCCGGCAGGAGGAACACCGGGGAGCTGTTTTTT.

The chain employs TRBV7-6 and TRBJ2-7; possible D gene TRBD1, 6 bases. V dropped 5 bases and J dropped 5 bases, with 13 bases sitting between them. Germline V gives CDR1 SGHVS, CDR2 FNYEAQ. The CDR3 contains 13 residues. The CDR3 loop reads CASSLGGGDEQYF. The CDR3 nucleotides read TGTGCCAGCAGCCTAGGGGGTGGCGACGAGCAGTACTTC. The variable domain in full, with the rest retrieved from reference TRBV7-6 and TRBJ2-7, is GAGVSQSPRYKVTKRGQDVALRCDPISGHVSLYWYRQALGQGPEFLTYFNYEAQQDKSGLPNDRFSAERPEGSISTLTIQRTEQRDSAMYRCASSLGGGDEQYFGPGTRLTVT.

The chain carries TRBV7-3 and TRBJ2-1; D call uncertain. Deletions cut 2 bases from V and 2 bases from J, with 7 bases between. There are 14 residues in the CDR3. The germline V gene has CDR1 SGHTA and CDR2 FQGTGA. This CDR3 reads CASSLPGTYNEQFF. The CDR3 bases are TGTGCCAGCAGCTTACCAGGAACCTACAATGAGCAGTTCTTC.

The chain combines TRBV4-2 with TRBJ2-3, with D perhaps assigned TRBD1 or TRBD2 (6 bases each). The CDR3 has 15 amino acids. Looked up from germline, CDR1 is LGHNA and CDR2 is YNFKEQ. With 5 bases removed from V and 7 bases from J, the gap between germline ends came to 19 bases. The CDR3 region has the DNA TGTGCCAGCAGCTCAGAGGGGGACTTAGACTATACGCAGTATTTT. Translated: CASSSEGDLDYTQYF.

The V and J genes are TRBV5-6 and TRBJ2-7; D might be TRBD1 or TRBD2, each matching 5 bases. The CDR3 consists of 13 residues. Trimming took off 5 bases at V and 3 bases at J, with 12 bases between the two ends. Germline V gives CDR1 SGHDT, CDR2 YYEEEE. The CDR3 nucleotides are TGTGCCAGCAGTCTCCGGGGCGACTACGAGCAGTACTTC. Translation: CASSLRGDYEQYF. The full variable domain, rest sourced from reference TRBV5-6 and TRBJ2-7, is DAGVTQSPTHLIKTRGQQVTLRCSPKSGHDTVSWYQQALGQGPQFIFQYYEEEERQRGNFPDRFSGHQFPNYSSELNVNALLLGDSALYLCASSLRGDYEQYFGPGTRLTVT.

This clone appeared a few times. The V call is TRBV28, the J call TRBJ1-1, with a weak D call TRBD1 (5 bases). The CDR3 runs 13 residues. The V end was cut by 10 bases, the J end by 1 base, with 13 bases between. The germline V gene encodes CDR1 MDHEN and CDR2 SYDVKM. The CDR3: CATGEGPNTEAFF. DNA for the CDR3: TGTGCCACAGGAGAGGGACCGAACACTGAAGCTTTCTTT.

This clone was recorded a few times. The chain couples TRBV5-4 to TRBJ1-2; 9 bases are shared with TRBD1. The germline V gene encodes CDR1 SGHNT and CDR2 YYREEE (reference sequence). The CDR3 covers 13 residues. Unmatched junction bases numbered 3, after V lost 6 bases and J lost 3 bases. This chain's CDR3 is CASKRQGDYGYTF. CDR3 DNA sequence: TGTGCCAGCAAACGACAGGGGGACTATGGCTACACCTTC.